This TCR beta chain was sequenced during a study of blood T cell repertoires in COVID-19. Study overall: COVID-19 samples collected from the United States, Italy and Spain covered acute and convalescent phases. T cells, B-cell-depleted T cells, or PBMCs provided the cDNA or gDNA that served as material.

Original analysis: Amplification of reference gene primers was used by the study to estimate nucleated cell counts. Assay: immunoSEQ multiplex PCR; the TCRdb copy retains only in-frame clones and omits some. V, J and clone size were drawn from that table, and D and trimming were deduced from the DNA. The sample consists of tens of thousands of clones, about 80% of them appearing once. CDR1 and CDR2 (germline): SGHRS, YFSETQ. This CDR3 has 14 amino acids. Trimming took 5 bases from V and 1 from J, leaving 9 bases between them. The receptor was derived from a man aged 55-75 years with acute or convalescent COVID-19. The chain links TRBV5-1 to TRBJ2-2, with D possibly matching TRBD1 (6 bases). The sequenced sample consisted of peripheral blood. The CDR3 nucleotides are TGCGCCAGCAGTCAGACAGGGAACACCGGGGAGCTGTTTTTT. Translating gives CASSQTGNTGELFF.